This TCR beta chain was sequenced for a study of shared clonotypes between healthy human individuals. Study context: The study used three CD4 naive, three CD4 memory, two CD8 naive and one CD8 memory plate per donor.

Germline V gene data show CDR1 as SSHAT and CDR2 as FNYEAQ (reference sequence). CDR3 length: 14 residues. Profiled with immunoSEQ multiplex PCR; TCRdb holds only in-frame clones, not every one. The profile shows some 2,000,000 clones, about 95% of them singletons. Turning to this clone: Its antigen is still unknown. Germline is not matched at one junction end, which may reflect a read error.

The study, taken as a whole, reports: A generally larger estimated richness was seen in naive subsets than in memory subsets.

The rearrangement joins TRBV7-7 to TRBJ2-5; 10 bases are a match to TRBD1. This sequence was found in a man aged 18 to 29 in good health. Sequencing was performed on naive CD4+ T cells sorted from blood. The subset here: CD45RA+ positively selected. As DNA, the CDR3 is TGTGCTAGCAGCCCGGACAGGGGGAGAGAGACCCAGTACTTC. Protein sequence: CASSPDRGRETQYF. The whole variable domain, filled in from reference TRBV7-7 and TRBJ2-5, reads GAGVSQSPRYKVTKRGQDVTLRCDPISSHATLYWYQQALGQGPEFLTYFNYEAQPDKSGLPSDRFSAERPEGSISTLTIQRTEQRDSAMYRCASSPDRGRETQYFGPGTRLLVL.